Listed here are 24 T cell receptor beta chains from one sample, sequenced in a study of radiotherapy plus CTLA-4 blockade in lung cancer. Repertoires were generated with immunoSEQ multiplex PCR, while TCRdb's copy carries only in-frame clones and drops some. The repertoire holds about 45,000 clones, 60% to 80% seen once, with 8.3% in the top ten. This material consisted of peripheral blood, taken from a patient treated with radiotherapy plus ipilimumab. These receptor sequences come from a human donor with non-small cell lung cancer who had stable disease on radiotherapy plus ipilimumab.

The rearrangement links TRBV5-1 to TRBJ1-4; D is ambiguous. CDR1 SGHRS and CDR2 YFSETQ come from the germline V gene. V dropped 0 bases and J dropped 8 bases, with 14 bases sitting between them. The CDR3 runs to 15 residues. CDR3 residues: CASSLVRAPGEKLFF. The DNA for the CDR3 is TGCGCCAGCAGCTTGGTGAGGGCTCCGGGAGAAAAACTGTTTTTT.

A word on this clone: Other DNA sequences from this sample encode an identical CDR3 as well. CDR3 in amino acids: CASTRVRGTYEQYV. Here the CDR3 DNA reads TGTGCCAGCACCAGGGTCAGGGGTACCTACGAGCAGTACGTC. V gene TRBV28 combines with J gene TRBJ2-7; the D gene is possibly TRBD1 (6 bases). Trimming left V 7 bases short and J 2 bases short, with 15 bases between. Germline V gene sequence: CDR1 MDHEN, CDR2 SYDVKM. The CDR3 totals 14 residues.

This chain joins TRBV10-3 and TRBJ1-1; D uncertain. Trimming took 4 bases from V and 1 from J, leaving 19 bases between them. This CDR3 spans 17 amino acids. Per germline, CDR1 ENHRY and CDR2 SYGVKD. The CDR3 sequence is CAISGSGLRRANTEAFF. CDR3 DNA sequence: TGTGCCATCAGTGGTTCGGGCCTACGGAGAGCGAACACTGAAGCTTTCTTT.

The rearrangement links TRBV5-1 to TRBJ1-6, with 9 bases matching TRBD1. Germline CDR1 reads SGHRS; CDR2 reads YFSETQ. With 4 bases clipped from V and 6 bases from J, the junction kept 2 bases outside the gene matches. There are 14 residues in the CDR3. CDR3 in DNA: TGCGCCAGCAGCCCGGGACAGGGTAATTCACCCCTCCACTTT. It is translated as CASSPGQGNSPLHF.

This clone was seen once. The chain recombines TRBV28 with TRBJ1-5; 8 bases are shared with TRBD1. The trim removed 3 bases at V and 1 base at J, leaving 5 bases unmatched. This CDR3 has 16 residues. Looked up from germline, CDR1 is MDHEN and CDR2 is SYDVKM. The CDR3 DNA follows: TGTGCCAGCAGTTTCCCCAGGGGGCTAAGCAATCAGCCCCAGCATTTT. Encoded protein: CASSFPRGLSNQPQHF.

The chain has TRBV9 and TRBJ1-2; possible D gene TRBD1, 6 bases. Between the trimmed V and J ends, which lost 4 bases and 0 bases, there was a span of 28 bases. This CDR3 has 20 residues. Germline assignment: CDR1 SGDLS and CDR2 YYNGEE. Here the CDR3 DNA reads TGTGCCAGCAGCTCTTCCTCTCCGGGGGCGCCTTTTCTTCCTAACTATGGCTACACCTTC. Amino acids: CASSSSSPGAPFLPNYGYTF.

The rearrangement links TRBV5-4 to TRBJ1-2; tentative D call: TRBD1 (6 bases). Trimming left V 1 base short and J 0 bases short, with 7 bases between. Germline CDR1 reads SGHNT; CDR2 reads YYREEE (reference sequence). CDR3 length: 14 amino acids. The CDR3 sequence is CASSLTGTNYGYTF. The CDR3 DNA sequence: TGTGCCAGCAGCTTGACAGGGACTAACTATGGCTACACCTTC.

This clone was observed a handful of times. The CDR3 DNA reads as TGTGCCAGCAGCTCTAGGACCGGAAACACCATATATTTT. Translated: CASSSRTGNTIYF. This chain uses TRBV7-2 with TRBJ1-3; D gene ambiguous. The CDR3 extends over 13 amino acids. V lost 4 bases, J lost 4 bases, and 8 bases lay in between. Germline-derived CDR1 and CDR2 are SGHTA and FQGNSA.

The chain couples TRBV11-2 to TRBJ1-1; a weak D match, TRBD1 (6 bases). Trimming took 5 bases from V and 0 from J, leaving 19 bases between them. Germline V gene data show CDR1 as SGHAT and CDR2 as FQNNGV. CDR3 size: 17 residues. For the CDR3, the DNA is TGTGCCAGCAGCACTAGCCGAAGTTGGGGGCTGAACACTGAAGCTTTCTTT. Its translation is CASSTSRSWGLNTEAFF.

This chain connects TRBV7-2 to TRBJ1-5; a possible D gene is TRBD1 (6 bases). Looked up from germline, CDR1 is SGHTA and CDR2 is FQGNSA. The CDR3 loop spans 15 amino acids. V was clipped by 6 bases and J by 0 bases, with 12 bases between them. Here the CDR3 DNA reads TGTGCCAGCAGTCACGGGGGGGCTAGCAATCAGCCCCAGCATTTT. Its protein product is CASSHGGASNQPQHF. Full variable domain (outside the CDR3, taken from reference TRBV7-2 and TRBJ1-5): GAGVSQSPSNKVTEKGKDVELRCDPISGHTALYWYRQSLGQGLEFLIYFQGNSAPDKSGLPSDRFSAERTGGSVSTLTIQRTQQEDSAVYLCASSHGGASNQPQHFGDGTRLSIL.

The V call is TRBV5-4, the J call TRBJ2-5; D ambiguous. Germline CDR1 and CDR2: SGHNT and YYREEE (reference sequence). This CDR3 comprises 12 residues. V was pared by 0 bases and J by 0 bases, with 0 bases between. In nucleotides, the CDR3 is TGTGCCAGCAGCTTGGACCAAGAGACCCAGTACTTC. Its protein is CASSLDQETQYF.

The chain carries TRBV6-1 and TRBJ2-7; 8 bases match TRBD2. J was trimmed by 4 bases and V by 10 bases; bases with no gene match: 12. There are 14 residues in the CDR3. Per the germline V gene, CDR1 is MNHNS and CDR2 is SASEGT. The CDR3 DNA follows: TGTGCCACCGAGCGGGGGCCTCGAACTTACGAGCAGTACGTC. It encodes CATERGPRTYEQYV.

The chain is built from TRBV9 and TRBJ2-3; a weak D match, TRBD1 (6 bases). This CDR3 has 15 amino acids. Germline CDR1 is SGDLS and CDR2 is YYNGEE. Trimming pared 3 bases from V and 4 bases from J, leaving 15 bases between. The CDR3 protein is CASSAGTNSADTQYF. CDR3 coding DNA: TGTGCCAGCAGCGCTGGGACAAACTCAGCAGATACGCAGTATTTT.

This chain links TRBV30 with TRBJ1-1, with D tentatively TRBD1 (5 bases). The ends were cut back, 5 bases at V and 8 bases at J, with 15 bases in the middle. Germline V gene sequence: CDR1 GTSNPN, CDR2 SVGIG (reference sequence). The CDR3 runs 12 residues. The CDR3 protein is CAWGTVWPEAFF. The CDR3 DNA reads TGTGCCTGGGGGACGGTGTGGCCCGAAGCTTTCTTT.

The V call is TRBV6-1, the J call TRBJ1-1, with TRBD1 identical over 9 bases. J lost 3 bases, V lost 2 bases, and 10 bases had no gene match. This CDR3 region has 17 residues. Germline V gene data show CDR1 as MNHNS and CDR2 as SASEGT. The DNA of the CDR3 is TGTGCCAGCAGTGAAAGGTCACCCGGGACAGGGTACACTGAAGCTTTCTTT. Its translation: CASSERSPGTGYTEAFF.

The V gene is TRBV5-1, the J gene TRBJ2-2; 9 bases align to TRBD2. The CDR3 contains 17 residues. Trimming cost V 5 bases and J 4 bases; bases outside gene matches: 12. CDR1 is SGHRS, CDR2 YFSETQ, per germline. The DNA of the CDR3 is TGCGCCAGCAGACAGGGAAGGGGGACTAGCACCACCGGGGAGCTGTTTTTT. This gives the protein CASRQGRGTSTTGELFF.

This clone was detected once. V is TRBV6-1 and J is TRBJ1-2; no clear D. The CDR3 contains 13 residues. With 4 bases removed from V and 4 bases from J, the gap between germline ends came to 10 bases. CDR1 is MNHNS, CDR2 SASEGT, per germline. The CDR3 region is CASSGRIFYGYTF. The CDR3 DNA reads as TGTGCCAGCAGTGGACGGATCTTCTATGGCTACACCTTC.

The gene calls are TRBV5-8 and TRBJ2-7, with 7 bases fitting TRBD1. The CDR3 consists of 13 residues. The trim removed 4 bases at V and 4 bases at J, leaving 5 bases unmatched. CDR1 is SGHTS and CDR2 is YDEGEE in the germline V gene. Here the CDR3 reads CASSPPDRYEQYV. CDR3 nucleotide sequence: TGTGCCAGCAGCCCACCGGACAGGTACGAGCAGTACGTC.

The chain employs TRBV27 and TRBJ2-1; no clear D gene. The V end lost 3 bases, the J end lost 0 bases, and 6 bases lay between the germline ends. The CDR3 is 14 residues long. CDR1 is MNHEY and CDR2 is SMNVEV in the germline V gene (reference sequence). This chain's CDR3 is CASSFLSSYNEQFF. The DNA of the CDR3 is TGTGCCAGCAGTTTCCTCAGCTCCTACAATGAGCAGTTCTTC.

The CDR3: CASSVNEHHGNQPQHF. As DNA, the CDR3 is TGTGCCAGCAGCGTGAACGAGCACCACGGCAATCAGCCCCAGCATTTT. This chain links TRBV7-8 with TRBJ1-5; D ambiguous. The germline V gene encodes CDR1 SGHVS and CDR2 FQNEAQ. The CDR3 spans 16 residues. V gave up 5 bases and J gave up 2 bases, with 16 bases separating them.

This sequence joins TRBV7-9 and TRBJ1-2; no firm D call. Germline V lookup: CDR1 SEHNR, CDR2 FQNEAQ (reference sequence). The CDR3 runs to 12 residues. Trimming shortened V by 5 bases and J by 8 bases, and 12 bases separated the two germline ends. The CDR3 is CASSLPRGGYTF. CDR3 DNA sequence: TGTGCCAGCAGCCTCCCCCGTGGCGGCTACACCTTC.

This chain links TRBV10-1 with TRBJ1-1; 7 nucleotides agree with TRBD1. V dropped 6 bases and J dropped 0; count of bases not matched to a gene: 10. Germline CDR1 is WNHNN and CDR2 is SYGVQD (reference sequence). This CDR3 is built from 16 residues. The CDR3 here is CASSRDSGTLNTEAFF. The CDR3 DNA follows: TGCGCCAGCAGCCGGGACAGCGGCACGCTGAACACTGAAGCTTTCTTT.

This clone was found a few times. V and J are TRBV6-1 and TRBJ1-5, with a weak D call TRBD1 (5 bases). V was pared by 1 base and J by 3 bases, with 10 bases between. Germline V gene sequence: CDR1 MNHNS, CDR2 SASEGT. This CDR3 is built from 15 residues. CDR3 in DNA: TGTGCCAGCAGTGAAGAGAAGGGGTACAATCAGCCCCAGCATTTT. This encodes CASSEEKGYNQPQHF.

The chain employs TRBV19 and TRBJ2-2, with TRBD2 matching 7 bases. J gave up 7 bases and V 1 base, and 9 bases lay outside the gene matches. The CDR3 runs 16 residues. From germline, CDR1 is LNHDA and CDR2 SQIVND (reference sequence). Here the CDR3 reads CASSIVRLLAGGELFF. The CDR3 nucleotides read TGTGCCAGTAGTATAGTGAGACTCTTAGCGGGCGGGGAGCTGTTTTTT.